The subject of this entry is one T cell receptor beta chain. This sample stems from a study of blood T cell repertoires in COVID-19. Study context: The United States, Italy and Spain provided the acute and convalescent COVID-19 samples. The analysed material was cDNA or gDNA that came from T cells, B-cell-depleted T cells, or PBMCs.

The germline V gene encodes CDR1 MGHRA and CDR2 YSYEKL. V shed 0 bases, J shed 0 bases, and the junction held 3 bases outside the gene matches. The CDR3 runs to 16 residues. In the authors' methods: Amplification of reference gene primers provided the estimated nucleated cell counts. The assay was immunoSEQ multiplex PCR, and TCRdb's table has in-frame clones only and misses some. The DNA was the basis for D and trimming; V, J and clone size are from that table. This table holds 250,000 or so clones, roughly nine tenths found once. The specimen was peripheral blood. This TCR derives from a man aged 40-49 years with active or convalescent COVID-19. The chain links TRBV4-1 to TRBJ2-3; TRBD2 agrees at 7 bases. The CDR3 DNA is TGCGCCAGCAGCCAAGAATTCGGGGGGAGCACAGATACGCAGTATTTT. As protein: CASSQEFGGSTDTQYF.